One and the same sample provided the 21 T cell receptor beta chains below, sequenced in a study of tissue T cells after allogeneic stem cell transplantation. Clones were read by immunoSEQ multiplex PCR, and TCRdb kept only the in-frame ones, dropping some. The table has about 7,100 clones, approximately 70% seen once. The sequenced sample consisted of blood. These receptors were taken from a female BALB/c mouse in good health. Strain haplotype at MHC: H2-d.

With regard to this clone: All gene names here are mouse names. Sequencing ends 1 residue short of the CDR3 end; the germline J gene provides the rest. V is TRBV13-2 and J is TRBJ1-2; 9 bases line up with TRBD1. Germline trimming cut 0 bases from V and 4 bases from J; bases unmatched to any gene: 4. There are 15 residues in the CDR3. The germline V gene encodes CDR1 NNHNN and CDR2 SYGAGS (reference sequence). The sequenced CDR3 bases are TGTGCCAGCGGTGATGGGGACAGGGATTTCTCCGACTACACC. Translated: CASGDGDRDFSDYT. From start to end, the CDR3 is CASGDGDRDFSDYTF.

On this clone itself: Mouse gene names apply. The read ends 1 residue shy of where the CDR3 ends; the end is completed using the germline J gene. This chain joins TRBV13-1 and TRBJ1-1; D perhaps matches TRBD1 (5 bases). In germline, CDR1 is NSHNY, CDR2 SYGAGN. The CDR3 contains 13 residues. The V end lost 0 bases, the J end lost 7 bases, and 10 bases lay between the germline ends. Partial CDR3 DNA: TGTGCCAGCAGTGATGCCTGGACACAAGAAGTCTTC. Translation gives CASSDAWTQEVF. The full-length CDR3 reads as CASSDAWTQEVFF.

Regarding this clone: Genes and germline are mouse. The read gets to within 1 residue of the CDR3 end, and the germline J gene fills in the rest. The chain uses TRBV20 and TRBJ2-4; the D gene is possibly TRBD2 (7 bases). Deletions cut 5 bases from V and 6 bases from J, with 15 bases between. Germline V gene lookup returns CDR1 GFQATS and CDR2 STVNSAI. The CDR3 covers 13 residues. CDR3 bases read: TGTGGTGCTCTCCTGGGGGCGAGTAACACCTTGTAC. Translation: CGALLGASNTLY. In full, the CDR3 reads CGALLGASNTLYF.

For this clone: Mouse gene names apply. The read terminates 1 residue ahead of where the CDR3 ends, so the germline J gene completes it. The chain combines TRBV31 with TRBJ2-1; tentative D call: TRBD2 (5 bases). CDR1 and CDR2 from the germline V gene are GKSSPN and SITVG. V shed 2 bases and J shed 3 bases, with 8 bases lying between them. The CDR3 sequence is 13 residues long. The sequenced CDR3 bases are TGTGCCTGGAGTTTGGGGAGCTATGCTGAGCAGTTC. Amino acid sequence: CAWSLGSYAEQF. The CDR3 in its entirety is CAWSLGSYAEQFF.

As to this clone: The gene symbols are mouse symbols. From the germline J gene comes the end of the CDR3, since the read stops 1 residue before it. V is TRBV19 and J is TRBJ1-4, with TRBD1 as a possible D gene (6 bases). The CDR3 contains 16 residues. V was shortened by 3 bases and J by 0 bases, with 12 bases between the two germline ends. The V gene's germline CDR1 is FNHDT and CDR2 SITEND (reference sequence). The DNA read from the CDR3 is TGTGCCAGCAGTACCCCCGGGACAATTTCCAACGAAAGATTATTT. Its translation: CASSTPGTISNERLF. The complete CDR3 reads CASSTPGTISNERLFF.

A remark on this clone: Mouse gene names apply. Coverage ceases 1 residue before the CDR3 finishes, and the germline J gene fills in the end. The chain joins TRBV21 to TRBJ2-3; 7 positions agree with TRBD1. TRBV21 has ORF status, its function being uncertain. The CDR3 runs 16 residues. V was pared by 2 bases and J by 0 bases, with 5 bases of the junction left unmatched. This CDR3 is CASSQNRGRSAETLYF. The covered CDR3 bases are TGTGCTAGCAGTCAAAACAGGGGAAGGAGTGCAGAAACGCTGTAT.

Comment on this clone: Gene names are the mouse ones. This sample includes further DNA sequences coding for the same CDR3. This CDR3 reads CGAREGAGSDYTF. CDR3 bases read: TGTGGTGCTAGGGAAGGGGCAGGCTCCGACTACACC. V is TRBV20 and J is TRBJ1-2, with D tentatively TRBD1 (5 bases). The read stops 1 residue short of the end of the CDR3; the missing end is completed from the germline J gene. Trimming removed 0 bases from V and 4 bases from J, with 9 bases in between. The CDR3 sequence is 13 residues long. Germline-derived CDR1 and CDR2 are GFQATS and STVNSAI.

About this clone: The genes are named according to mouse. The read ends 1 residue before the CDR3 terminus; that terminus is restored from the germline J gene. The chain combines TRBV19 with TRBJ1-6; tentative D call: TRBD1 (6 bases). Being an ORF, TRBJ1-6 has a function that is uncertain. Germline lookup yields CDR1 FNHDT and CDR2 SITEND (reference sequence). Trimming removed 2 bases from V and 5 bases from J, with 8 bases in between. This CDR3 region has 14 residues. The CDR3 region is CASSIRTDNSPLYF. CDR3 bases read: TGTGCCAGCAGTATTCGGACAGATAATTCGCCCCTCTAC.

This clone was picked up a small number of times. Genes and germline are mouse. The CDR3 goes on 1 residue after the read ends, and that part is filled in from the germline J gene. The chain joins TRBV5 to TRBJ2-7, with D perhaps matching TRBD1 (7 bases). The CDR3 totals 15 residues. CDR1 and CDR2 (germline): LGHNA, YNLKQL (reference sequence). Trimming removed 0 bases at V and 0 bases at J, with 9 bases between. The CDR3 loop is CASSQEGGPSYEQYF. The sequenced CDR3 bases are TGTGCCAGCAGCCAAGAAGGGGGCCCCTCCTATGAACAGTAC.

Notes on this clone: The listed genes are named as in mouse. CDR3 loop: CASSLGTGQNTLYF. CDR3 DNA, as far as it was read: TGTGCCAGCAGCCTCGGGACTGGTCAAAACACCTTGTAC. The V call is TRBV4, the J call TRBJ2-4; 7 nucleotides agree with TRBD2. The CDR3 extends 1 residue past the end of the read, so its final part is completed from the germline J gene. The J segment lost 1 base and the V segment lost 5 bases, leaving 3 bases of the junction unmatched. CDR1 is LGHDT, CDR2 YNNKQL, per germline (reference sequence). The CDR3 is 14 residues long.

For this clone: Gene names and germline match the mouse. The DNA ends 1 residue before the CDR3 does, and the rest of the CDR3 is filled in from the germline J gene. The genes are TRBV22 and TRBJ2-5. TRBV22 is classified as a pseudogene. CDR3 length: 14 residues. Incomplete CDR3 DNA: TGTGCCAGCAGTTGTCAGGGCACTCAAGACACCCAGTAC. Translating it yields CASSCQGTQDTQY. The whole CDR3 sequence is CASSCQGTQDTQYF.

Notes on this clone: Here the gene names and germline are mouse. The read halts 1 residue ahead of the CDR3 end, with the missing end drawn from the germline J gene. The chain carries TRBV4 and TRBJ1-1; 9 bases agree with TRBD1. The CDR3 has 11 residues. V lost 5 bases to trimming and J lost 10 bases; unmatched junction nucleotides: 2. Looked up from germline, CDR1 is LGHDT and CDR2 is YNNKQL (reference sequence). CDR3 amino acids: CASSPDRGVFF. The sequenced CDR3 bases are TGTGCCAGCAGCCCGGACAGGGGAGTCTTC.

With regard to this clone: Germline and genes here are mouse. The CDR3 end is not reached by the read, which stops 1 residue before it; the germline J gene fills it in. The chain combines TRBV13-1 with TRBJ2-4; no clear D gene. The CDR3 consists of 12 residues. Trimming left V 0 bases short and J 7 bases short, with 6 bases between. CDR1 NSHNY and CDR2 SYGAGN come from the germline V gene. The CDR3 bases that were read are TGTGCCAGCAGTGATGTAGTAGACACCTTGTAC. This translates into CASSDVVDTLY. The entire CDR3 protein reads CASSDVVDTLYF.

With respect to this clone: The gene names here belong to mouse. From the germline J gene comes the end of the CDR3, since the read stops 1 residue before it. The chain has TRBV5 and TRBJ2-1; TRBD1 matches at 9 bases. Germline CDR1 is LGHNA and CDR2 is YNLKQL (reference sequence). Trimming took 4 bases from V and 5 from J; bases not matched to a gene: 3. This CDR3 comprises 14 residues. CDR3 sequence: CASSRQGENAEQFF. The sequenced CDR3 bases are TGTGCCAGCAGCCGACAGGGGGAAAATGCTGAGCAGTTC.

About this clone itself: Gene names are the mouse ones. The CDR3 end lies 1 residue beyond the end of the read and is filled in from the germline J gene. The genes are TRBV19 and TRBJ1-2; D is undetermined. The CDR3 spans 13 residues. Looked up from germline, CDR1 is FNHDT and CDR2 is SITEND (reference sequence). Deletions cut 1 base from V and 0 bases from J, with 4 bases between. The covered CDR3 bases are TGTGCCAGCAGTATACAGACAAACTCCGACTACACC. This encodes CASSIQTNSDYT. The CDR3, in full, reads CASSIQTNSDYTF.

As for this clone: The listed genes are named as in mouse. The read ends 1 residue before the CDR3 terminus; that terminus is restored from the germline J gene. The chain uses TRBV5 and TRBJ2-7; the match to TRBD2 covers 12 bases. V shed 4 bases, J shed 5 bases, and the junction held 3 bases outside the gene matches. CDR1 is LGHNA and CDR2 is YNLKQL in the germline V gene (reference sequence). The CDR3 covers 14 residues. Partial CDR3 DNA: TGTGCCAGCAGCCTTCGGGACTGGGGGGATGAACAGTAC. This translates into CASSLRDWGDEQY. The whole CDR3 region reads CASSLRDWGDEQYF.

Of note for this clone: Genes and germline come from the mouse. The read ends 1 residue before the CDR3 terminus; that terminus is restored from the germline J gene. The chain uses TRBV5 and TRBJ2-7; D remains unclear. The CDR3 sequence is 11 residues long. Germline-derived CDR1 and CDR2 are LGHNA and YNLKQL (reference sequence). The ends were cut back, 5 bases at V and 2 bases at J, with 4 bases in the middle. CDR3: CASSGTYEQYF. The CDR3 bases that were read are TGTGCCAGCAGCGGGACCTATGAACAGTAC.

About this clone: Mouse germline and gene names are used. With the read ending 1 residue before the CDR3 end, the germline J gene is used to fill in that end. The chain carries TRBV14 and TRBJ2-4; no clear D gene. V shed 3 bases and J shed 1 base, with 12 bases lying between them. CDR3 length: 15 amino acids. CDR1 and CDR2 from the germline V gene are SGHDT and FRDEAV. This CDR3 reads CASSSLLGGQNTLYF. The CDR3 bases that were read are TGTGCCAGCAGTTCCCTCTTGGGAGGTCAAAACACCTTGTAC. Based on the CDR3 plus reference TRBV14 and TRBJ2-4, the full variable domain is EAGVTQSPRYAVLQEGQAVSFWCDPISGHDTLYWYQQPRDQGPQLLVYFRDEAVIDNSQLPSDRFSAVRPKGTNSTLKIQSAKQGDTATYLCASSSLLGGQNTLYFGAGTRLSVL.

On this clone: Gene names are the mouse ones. CDR3 sequence: CASSSDWASYEQYF. The CDR3 DNA, read in part, is TGTGCCAGCAGCTCGGACTGGGCCTCCTATGAACAGTAC. V is TRBV3 and J is TRBJ2-7; 8 bases map to TRBD2. The read comes to an end 1 residue before the CDR3 does, leaving the germline J gene to fill in the end. Germline V CDR1 and CDR2: SNHLY, FYNGKV (reference sequence). V dropped 4 bases and J dropped 0; count of bases not matched to a gene: 2. This CDR3 is built from 14 residues.

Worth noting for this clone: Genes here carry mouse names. The DNA read from the CDR3 is TGTGCCAGCAGCTACGGACAGTACAACCAGGCTCCGCTT. This sequence encodes CASSYGQYNQAPL. The CDR3 as a whole reads CASSYGQYNQAPLF. The chain recombines TRBV4 with TRBJ1-5; D is perhaps TRBD1 (6 bases). The read ends 1 residue early relative to the CDR3; the germline J gene fills the gap. The germline gives CDR1 LGHDT, CDR2 YNNKQL (reference sequence). V was clipped by 3 bases and J by 2 bases, with 8 bases between them. CDR3 size: 14 residues.

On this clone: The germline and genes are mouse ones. The DNA read from the CDR3 is TGTGCCAGCAGTCAGGGGACCCCCACAGAAGTCTTC. It translates to CASSQGTPTEVF. The full CDR3 protein is CASSQGTPTEVFF. The rearrangement joins TRBV13-1 to TRBJ1-1; D is perhaps TRBD1 (6 bases). The CDR3 extends 1 residue past the end of the read, so its final part is completed from the germline J gene. Germline V gene lookup returns CDR1 NSHNY and CDR2 SYGAGN. The CDR3 covers 13 residues. The ends were cut back, 4 bases at V and 4 bases at J, with 11 bases in the middle.